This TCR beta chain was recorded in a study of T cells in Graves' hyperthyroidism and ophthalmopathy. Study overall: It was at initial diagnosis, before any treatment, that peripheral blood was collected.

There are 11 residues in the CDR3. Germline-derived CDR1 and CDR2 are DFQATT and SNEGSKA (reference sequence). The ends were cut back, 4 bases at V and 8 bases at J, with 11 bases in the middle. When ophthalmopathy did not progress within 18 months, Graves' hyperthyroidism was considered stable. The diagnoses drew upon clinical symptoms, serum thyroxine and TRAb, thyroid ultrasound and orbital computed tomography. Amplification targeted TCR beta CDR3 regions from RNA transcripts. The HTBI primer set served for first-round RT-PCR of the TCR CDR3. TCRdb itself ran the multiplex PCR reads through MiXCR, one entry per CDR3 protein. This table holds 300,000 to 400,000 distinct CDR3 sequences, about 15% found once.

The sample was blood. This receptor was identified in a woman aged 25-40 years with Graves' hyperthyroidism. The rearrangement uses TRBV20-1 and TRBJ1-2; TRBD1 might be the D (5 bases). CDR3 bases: TGCAGTGCTATGGGGGTATGGGGCTACACCTTC. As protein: CSAMGVWGYTF.